This entry concerns a single T cell receptor beta chain. Its antigen remains unknown. These data belong to a study of CD4 T cells in relation to SARS-CoV-2 and coronaviruses. Overall study context: After roughly eleven days of antigen culture, PBMC TCR beta CDR3s were sequenced. The HLA restriction of the shared crossreactive spike epitopes was mapped. General study results and limits: Memory recall responses, not primary responses primed in culture, are what the assay detects.

Naive and memory CD4+ T cells were separated from cryopreserved PBMCs. Using immunoSEQ multiplex PCR, the repertoire was profiled, and TCRdb retains in-frame clones only, with some absent. In the table there are about 41,000 clones, roughly 84% of which are singletons. The germline V gene encodes CDR1 PRHDT and CDR2 FYEKMQ (reference sequence). Unmatched junction bases numbered 5, after V lost 3 bases and J lost 7 bases. This CDR3 spans 15 amino acids. The chain joins TRBV13 to TRBJ1-4, with 10 bases identical to TRBD1. Specimen: naive CD4+ T cells from PBMCs, cultured in vitro. Documented subset: naive CD4+ T cells isolated by negative enrichment. The clonotype was recovered from an adult with COVID-19. The CDR3 coding sequence is TGTGCCAGCAGCTTCAAGGGACAGGGGCCTGAAAAACTGTTTTTT. Its protein product is CASSFKGQGPEKLFF.